What follows describes a single T cell receptor (beta chain). Primers used in a second PCR of roughly 7 to 12 cycles were a sample-barcoded 5' primer and a J-beta primer mix. Using its own MiXCR run on the 5' RACE reads, TCRdb lists one record per CDR3 protein. Altogether hundreds of thousands of distinct CDR3 sequences are present, around 21% being singletons, with the ten largest covering approximately 3.7%. The sample is drawn from a study of blood T cells in healthy people across ages. This TCR derives from a man in his sixties or seventies in good health. Sequencing was carried out using blood.

The CDR3: CASSLAGAGANVLTF. CDR3 in DNA: TGTGCCAGCAGCTTAGCGGGAGCAGGGGCCAACGTCCTGACTTTC. This rearrangement joins TRBV7-9 to TRBJ2-6; maybe TRBD2 (5 bases). V lost 0 bases to trimming and J lost 4 bases, with 7 bases between them. The CDR3 covers 15 residues. The V gene's germline CDR1 is SEHNR and CDR2 FQNEAQ (reference sequence).